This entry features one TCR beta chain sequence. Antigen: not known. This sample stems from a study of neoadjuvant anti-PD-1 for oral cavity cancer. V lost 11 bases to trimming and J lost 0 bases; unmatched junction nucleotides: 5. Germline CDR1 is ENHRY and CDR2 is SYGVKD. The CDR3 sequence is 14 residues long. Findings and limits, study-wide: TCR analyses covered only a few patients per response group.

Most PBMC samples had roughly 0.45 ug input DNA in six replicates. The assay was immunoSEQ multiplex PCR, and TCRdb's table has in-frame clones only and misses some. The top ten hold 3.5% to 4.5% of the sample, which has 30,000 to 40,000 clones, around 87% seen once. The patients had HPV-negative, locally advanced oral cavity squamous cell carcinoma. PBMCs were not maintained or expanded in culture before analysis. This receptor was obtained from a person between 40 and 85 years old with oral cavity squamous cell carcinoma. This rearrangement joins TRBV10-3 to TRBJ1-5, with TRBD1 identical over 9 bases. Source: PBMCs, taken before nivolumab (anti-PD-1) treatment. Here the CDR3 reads CAAGQGISNQPQHF. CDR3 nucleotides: TGTGCCGCCGGACAGGGGATTAGCAATCAGCCCCAGCATTTT.